The table lists the clone carrying this TCR beta chain with many counts. Time point given: newly diagnosed GD, antithyroid drugs for less than 3 months. Following extraction of RNA from PBMCs, that RNA was used to make the TCR library. These data originate in a study of regulatory T cells in long-lasting Graves disease. The CDR3 totals 14 residues. The V gene's germline CDR1 is DFQATT and CDR2 SNEGSKA (reference sequence). The V end lost 3 bases, the J end lost 2 bases, and 12 bases lay between the germline ends. Assembly of TCR beta libraries relied on iRepertoire HTBI primers together with Arm-PCR of CDR3 regions. TCRdb passed the multiplex PCR reads through MiXCR, listing each CDR3 protein once. The sample lists over 500,000 distinct CDR3 sequences, roughly 15% occurring once. This same sample was also part of a study on T cells in Graves' hyperthyroidism and ophthalmopathy.

Specimen: peripheral blood mononuclear cells (PBMCs), collected at new diagnosis, from a patient treated with antithyroid drugs. The chain links TRBV20-1 to TRBJ2-3, with a possible D match to TRBD2 (6 bases). The sequence was obtained from a man aged 18 to 29 with Graves disease. The CDR3 loop reads CSASRDFITDTQYF. The CDR3 region has the DNA TGCAGTGCTAGCCGGGACTTCATCACAGATACGCAGTATTTT.